This T cell receptor (beta chain) is from a study of beta chain features in type 1 diabetes. General study results and limits: The naive, central memory and Treg TCRB repertoires showed an apparent similarity that was greater among patients than among healthy donors.

This clone turned up a few times. The antigen remains undetermined. This CDR3 region has 16 residues. CDR1 and CDR2 (germline): MNHNY, SVGAGI (reference sequence). V was pared by 2 bases and J by 3 bases, with 7 bases of the junction left unmatched. Every bit of the isolated RNA underwent reverse transcription, so sequencing read expressed TCRB transcripts. Using immunoSEQ multiplex PCR, the repertoire was profiled, and TCRdb retains in-frame clones only, with some absent. The profile shows 150,000 or so clones, nearly 9.5% of them singletons. The chain joins TRBV6-6 to TRBJ2-3, with 8 nucleotides matching TRBD2. This TCR came from a man aged 18 to 35 in good health. What was sequenced was central memory CD4+ T cells from blood. The CDR3 loop is CASSYARGGRTDTQYF. The CDR3 nucleotides read TGTGCCAGCAGTTACGCCCGGGGGGGCCGGACAGATACGCAGTATTTT.